This T cell receptor (beta chain) was identified during a study of control samples from healthy donors and cancer patients. The CDR3 is 14 amino acids. Per germline, CDR1 LNHDA and CDR2 SQIVND (reference sequence). V gave up 5 bases and J gave up 9 bases; unmatched junction bases: 10. The table came from immunoSEQ multiplex PCR; TCRdb's copy has only in-frame clones and leaves some out. The top ten clones hold around 20% of a sample with 65,000 to 95,000 clones, 70% to 90% of them seen once. The receptor comes from a man aged 50 to 60 in good health. The sequencing input was blood. The rearrangement uses TRBV19 and TRBJ2-1; 7 nucleotides agree with TRBD2. The CDR3 nucleotides are TGTGCCAGTAGTTTAGTGGCGGGGGTCGGTGAGCAGTTCTTC. Translation: CASSLVAGVGEQFF.